The 2 T cell receptor beta chains below come from one sample, sequenced in a study of regulatory T cells in long-lasting Graves disease. Researchers made TCR beta libraries by using iRepertoire HTBI primers and running Arm-PCR on CDR3 regions. In TCRdb, the multiplex PCR reads were re-called with MiXCR into one record per CDR3 protein. The repertoire has 450,000 to 650,000 distinct CDR3 sequences, about 16% of them found once; the top ten carry 25%. The time point was: newly diagnosed GD, antithyroid drugs for less than 3 months. PBMC RNA served as the TCR library source. These same records also appear under a second study, on T cells in Graves' hyperthyroidism and ophthalmopathy.

Sequenced here: peripheral blood mononuclear cells (PBMCs), sampled at new diagnosis, from a patient treated with antithyroid drugs. The source of these receptors is a middle-aged woman with Graves disease.

This clonotype has a handful of counts. The genes are TRBV5-1 and TRBJ2-2; 7 bases are a match to TRBD1. Germline trimming cut 2 bases from V and 6 bases from J; bases unmatched to any gene: 1. Germline V gives CDR1 SGHRS, CDR2 YFSETQ. This CDR3 has 13 residues. The chain's CDR3 is CASSFGTAGELFF. CDR3 DNA: TGCGCCAGCAGCTTTGGGACAGCCGGGGAGCTGTTTTTT.

This clonotype was found many times. This chain connects TRBV3-1 to TRBJ1-2, with 9 bases lining up with TRBD1. CDR1 LGHDT and CDR2 YNNKEL come from the germline V gene (reference sequence). Trimming removed 0 bases from V and 7 bases from J; junction bases left unmatched: 3. The CDR3 sequence is 14 residues long. CDR3 in amino acids: CASSQDRGQGGYTF. The CDR3 nucleotides are TGTGCCAGCAGCCAAGATAGGGGACAGGGTGGCTACACCTTC.